Presented here are 5 T cell receptor beta chains from one specimen sequenced in a study of OX40 agonist ivuxolimab in advanced cancers. Repertoires were generated with immunoSEQ multiplex PCR, while TCRdb's copy carries only in-frame clones and drops some. The sample records some 90,000 clones, about 90% being singletons. The material sequenced was CD4+ or CD8+ T cells sorted from blood, taken in a trial of the OX40 agonist ivuxolimab. These receptors all stem from an adult with an advanced solid tumor such as melanoma, head and neck, liver or kidney cancer.

The V call is TRBV9, the J call TRBJ1-3, with D unclear. The CDR3 totals 15 residues. V lost 1 base and J lost 0, with 8 bases in between. Germline V gene data show CDR1 as SGDLS and CDR2 as YYNGEE. Here the CDR3 DNA reads TGTGCCAGCAGCGTATCTGGGAGCTCTGGAAACACCATATATTTT. Its translation: CASSVSGSSGNTIYF.

The chain couples TRBV29-1 to TRBJ1-1, with a weak D call TRBD1 (6 bases). This CDR3 is built from 13 residues. The germline V and J ends were trimmed by 8 bases and 5 bases, with 18 bases remaining between them. CDR1 and CDR2 from the germline V gene are SQVTM and ANQGSEA. The CDR3, as DNA: TGCAGCTCAAGGGAGGCTAGGGGGACTGAAGCTTTCTTT. This translates into CSSREARGTEAFF. The full variable domain, its missing parts supplied by reference TRBV29-1 and TRBJ1-1, is SAVISQKPSRDICQRGTSLTIQCQVDSQVTMMFWYRQQPGQSLTLIATANQGSEATYESGFVIDKFPISRPNLTFSTLTVSNMSPEDSSIYLCSSREARGTEAFFGQGTRLTVV.

This clone was observed a few times. The rearrangement uses TRBV19 and TRBJ1-1, with a weak D call TRBD1 (5 bases). CDR3 length: 15 residues. Trimming stripped 2 bases from V and 5 bases from J, with 15 bases between. Germline V lookup: CDR1 LNHDA, CDR2 SQIVND (reference sequence). In DNA form, the CDR3 reads TGTGCCAGTAGTATACTCTTGCGGGGCGGAACTGAAGCTTTCTTT. This sequence encodes CASSILLRGGTEAFF.

In regard to this clone: The junction does not match germline at one end; this may be a read error. The rearrangement links TRBV7-7 to TRBJ2-1, with 12 nucleotides matching TRBD1. The CDR3 loop spans 15 amino acids. From germline, CDR1 is SSHAT and CDR2 FNYEAQ (reference sequence). The CDR3 DNA is TGTGCTAGCAGTCCCGGGACAGGGGGCCTCAATGAGCAGTTCTTC. As protein: CASSPGTGGLNEQFF.

V gene TRBV5-1 combines with J gene TRBJ2-1, with 7 bases lining up with TRBD2. This CDR3 is 18 amino acids long. With 1 base clipped from V and 0 bases from J, the junction kept 10 bases outside the gene matches. CDR1 is SGHRS, CDR2 YFSETQ, per germline. The CDR3 DNA sequence: TGCGCCAGCAGCTTGTTTGGGGGAGGGACTCTCTCCTACAATGAGCAGTTCTTC. Amino acid sequence: CASSLFGGGTLSYNEQFF. Combining the CDR3 with reference TRBV5-1 and TRBJ2-1 gives the whole variable domain KAGVTQTPRYLIKTRGQQVTLSCSPISGHRSVSWYQQTPGQGLQFLFEYFSETQRNKGNFPGRFSGRQFSNSRSEMNVSTLELGDSALYLCASSLFGGGTLSYNEQFFGPGTRLTVL.